This T cell receptor (beta chain) appears in the sequencing data of a study of metastatic and nonmetastatic thyroid tumors. At the level of the study: Repertoire comparisons spanned blood and tumor or nodule tissue from malignant and benign thyroid patients. Overall study findings and caveats: Within blood and tumor, benign nodules reportedly had significantly lower TCR beta diversity than malignant thyroid tumors did.

In the source study's methods: Construction of a distant-metastasis classifier for papillary thyroid cancer relied on CDR3 differences across clinicopathological groups. TCRdb re-called the PCR reads through MiXCR. The V and J calls and clone size are TCRdb's, not the authors'. Here the sample spans over 15,000 clones, less than 25% being singletons. Thyroid surgery took place with no prior treatment in any patient. This clone was observed at least ten times. Its antigen is unknown. The CDR3 totals 13 residues. Germline CDR1 is SGDLS and CDR2 is YYNGEE. V dropped 1 base and J dropped 6 bases, with 10 bases sitting between them.

The chain carries TRBV9 and TRBJ1-2; no clear D gene. The TCR comes from a male donor with papillary thyroid cancer or a benign thyroid nodule (not recorded which). Some clones in this sample may be carry-over from other donors' samples. The specimen sequenced was tumor tissue. The CDR3 reads CASSVSPLDGYTF. Here the CDR3 DNA reads TGTGCCAGCAGCGTATCTCCGTTGGATGGCTACACCTTC. The full variable domain, in which reference TRBV9 and TRBJ1-2 provide the parts outside the CDR3, is DSGVTQTPKHLITATGQRVTLRCSPRSGDLSVYWYQQSLDQGLQFLIQYYNGEERAKGNILERFSAQQFPDLHSELNLSSLELGDSALYFCASSVSPLDGYTFGSGTRLTVV.